The rows below give T cell receptor beta chains drawn from one sample of a study of blood T cell repertoires in COVID-19. Clones were read by immunoSEQ multiplex PCR, and TCRdb kept only the in-frame ones, dropping some. The sample contains roughly 190,000 clones, approximately 91% of which appear only once. Sequencing input: peripheral blood. These TCRs come from a middle-aged woman who had recovered from COVID-19. CDR3s include the opening cysteine and the closing phenylalanine or tryptophan. The D gene is left open where the match is weak. Size is omitted from some rows. Given values are once, few, many or a class for expanded clones.

D: NA; J: TRBJ2-7; size: NA; V: TRBV7-2; CDR3: CASSSPGTQQYF; DNA: TGTGCCAGCAGCTCCCCCGGGACTCAGCAGTACTTC
D: NA; J: TRBJ2-2; size: NA; V: TRBV18; CDR3: CASSPTPGELFF; DNA: TGTGCCAGCTCACCAACTCCCGGGGAGCTGTTTTTT
D: NA; J: TRBJ2-5; size: NA; V: TRBV5-1; CDR3: CASSLAMGSKETQYF; DNA: TGCGCCAGCAGCTTGGCCATGGGGAGTAAAGAGACCCAGTACTTC
D: NA; J: TRBJ2-2; size: once; V: TRBV19; CDR3: CASSPLTDNTGELFF; DNA: TGTGCCAGTAGCCCCCTGACAGACAACACCGGGGAGCTGTTTTTT
D: TRBD2; J: TRBJ2-1; size: few; V: TRBV27; CDR3: CASSSLIRLAGGPNEQFF; DNA: TGTGCCAGCAGTTCCCTTATCAGACTAGCGGGAGGGCCGAATGAGCAGTTCTTC
D: TRBD2; J: TRBJ2-3; size: NA; V: TRBV5-4; CDR3: CASSPEPSGSLRDTQYF; DNA: TGTGCCAGCAGCCCGGAGCCTAGCGGGAGTTTACGAGATACGCAGTATTTT
D: TRBD2; J: TRBJ2-5; size: NA; V: TRBV11-2; CDR3: CASSRGLAASQETQYF; DNA: TGTGCCAGCAGCCGCGGACTAGCGGCCTCACAAGAGACCCAGTACTTC
D: TRBD1; J: TRBJ2-7; size: NA; V: TRBV7-9; CDR3: CASSFTQGKNSYEQYF; DNA: TGTGCCAGCAGCTTCACACAGGGGAAAAACTCCTACGAGCAGTACTTC
D: NA; J: TRBJ2-7; size: NA; V: TRBV14; CDR3: CASSPRGPLEQYF; DNA: TGTGCCAGCAGCCCACGGGGTCCCTTGGAGCAGTACTTC
D: TRBD2; J: TRBJ2-7; size: NA; V: TRBV2; CDR3: CASSDVASGFPYEQYF; DNA: TGTGCCAGCAGTGATGTCGCTAGCGGGTTTCCCTACGAGCAGTACTTC
D: NA; J: TRBJ1-2; size: few; V: TRBV25-1; CDR3: CASTQGYGYTF; DNA: TGTGCCAGTACACAGGGCTATGGCTACACCTTC
D: TRBD2; J: TRBJ2-3; size: NA; V: TRBV9; CDR3: CASSPRDRRLAGGVGGTDTQYF; DNA: TGTGCCAGCAGCCCCCGAGACAGGAGACTAGCGGGAGGTGTCGGTGGCACAGATACGCAGTATTTT
D: NA; J: TRBJ2-7; size: NA; V: TRBV7-2; CDR3: CASSFSTKSGEQYF; DNA: TGTGCCAGCAGCTTTTCTACTAAGTCGGGCGAGCAGTACTTC
D: NA; J: TRBJ2-7; size: NA; V: TRBV18; CDR3: CASSPPSGEQYF; DNA: TGTGCCAGCTCACCACCGAGCGGGGAGCAGTACTTC
D: NA; J: TRBJ1-4; size: NA; V: TRBV27; CDR3: CASSLSSLGGRPGEKLFF; DNA: TGTGCCAGCAGTTTATCGAGTCTTGGTGGGAGGCCTGGTGAAAAACTGTTTTTT
D: NA; J: TRBJ1-1; size: NA; V: TRBV5-5; CDR3: CASSLYGGDTEAFF; DNA: TGTGCCAGCAGCTTGTATGGGGGGGACACTGAAGCTTTCTTT
D: NA; J: TRBJ1-5; size: NA; V: TRBV28; CDR3: CASRAGPNQPQHF; DNA: TGTGCCAGCAGAGCAGGCCCGAATCAGCCCCAGCATTTT
D: NA; J: TRBJ1-5; size: NA; V: TRBV30; CDR3: CAWSRVGSNQPQHF; DNA: TGTGCCTGGAGCAGGGTCGGAAGCAATCAGCCCCAGCATTTT
D: TRBD2; J: TRBJ2-1; size: NA; V: TRBV19; CDR3: CASSTGTSGPYNEQFF; DNA: TGTGCCAGTAGTACAGGGACTAGCGGGCCCTACAATGAGCAGTTCTTC
D: TRBD1; J: TRBJ1-4; size: NA; V: TRBV5-1; CDR3: CASSPGQGRDEKLFF; DNA: TGCGCCAGCAGCCCGGGACAGGGCCGGGATGAAAAACTGTTTTTT
D: TRBD2; J: TRBJ2-5; size: NA; V: TRBV14; CDR3: CASSPNRTSGSRQTQYF; DNA: TGTGCCAGCAGCCCGAACCGAACTAGCGGGAGTCGGCAGACCCAGTACTTC
D: TRBD1; J: TRBJ1-1; size: NA; V: TRBV6-2/TRBV6-3; CDR3: CASSYTGGGTEAFF; DNA: TGTGCCAGCAGTTACACAGGGGGCGGCACTGAAGCTTTCTTT
D: NA; J: TRBJ2-7; size: NA; V: TRBV15; CDR3: CATSRTQEGIYEQYF; DNA: TGTGCCACCAGCAGAACACAGGAGGGGATATACGAGCAGTACTTC
D: NA; J: TRBJ2-7; size: NA; V: TRBV2; CDR3: CASSRGQSPPYEQYF; DNA: TGTGCCAGCAGTCGTGGACAGAGTCCCCCTTACGAGCAGTACTTC
D: TRBD1; J: TRBJ2-3; size: NA; V: TRBV3-1/TRBV3-2; CDR3: CASSQDRGDTQYF; DNA: TGTGCCAGCAGCCAAGACAGGGGGGATACGCAGTATTTT
D: NA; J: TRBJ1-4; size: few; V: TRBV5-1; CDR3: CASSLGGADEKLFF; DNA: TGCGCCAGCAGCTTGGGGGGCGCAGATGAAAAACTGTTTTTT
D: NA; J: TRBJ1-5; size: NA; V: TRBV19; CDR3: CASSISSRGLSNQPQHF; DNA: TGTGCCAGTAGTATATCCAGCAGAGGGCTCAGCAATCAGCCCCAGCATTTT
D: TRBD2; J: TRBJ2-1; size: NA; V: TRBV18; CDR3: CASSNGLAGVDEQFF; DNA: TGTGCCAGCTCAAACGGACTAGCGGGAGTCGATGAGCAGTTCTTC
D: NA; J: TRBJ1-2; size: NA; V: TRBV28; CDR3: CASSPPPFF; DNA: TGTGCCAGCAGTCCCCCCCCCTTCTTC
D: TRBD1; J: TRBJ1-1; size: few; V: TRBV7-2; CDR3: CASSLDRAVTEAFF; DNA: TGTGCCAGCAGCTTGGACAGGGCAGTCACTGAAGCTTTCTTT
D: TRBD1; J: TRBJ1-2; size: NA; V: TRBV9; CDR3: CASSAQGAPGLDGYTF; DNA: TGTGCCAGCAGCGCTCAGGGGGCGCCCGGTCTTGATGGCTACACCTTC
D: NA; J: TRBJ1-2; size: NA; V: TRBV2; CDR3: CASGVRAPGRNYGYTF; DNA: TGTGCCAGCGGAGTGAGGGCTCCCGGGAGGAACTATGGCTACACCTTC
D: TRBD1; J: TRBJ1-5; size: NA; V: TRBV28; CDR3: CASTIPTGVKPQHF; DNA: TGTGCCAGCACCATTCCTACAGGGGTAAAGCCCCAGCATTTT
D: NA; J: TRBJ2-7; size: NA; V: TRBV7-9; CDR3: CASSPRQATSYEQYF; DNA: TGTGCCAGCAGCCCCAGACAGGCGACATCCTACGAGCAGTACTTC
D: TRBD2; J: TRBJ2-3; size: once; V: TRBV18; CDR3: CASSPPRLAGGTAQYF; DNA: TGTGCCAGCTCACCACCGAGACTAGCGGGAGGCACGGCGCAGTATTTT
D: TRBD2; J: TRBJ2-5; size: NA; V: TRBV13; CDR3: CASSWSGLAGGYQETQYF; DNA: TGTGCCAGCAGCTGGTCGGGACTAGCGGGAGGTTACCAAGAGACCCAGTACTTC
D: TRBD1; J: TRBJ2-7; size: NA; V: TRBV6-1; CDR3: CASSEWTGTYEQYF; DNA: TGTGCCAGCAGTGAATGGACAGGGACCTACGAGCAGTACTTC
D: NA; J: TRBJ1-2; size: NA; V: TRBV28; CDR3: CASSTQGSYGYTF; DNA: TGTGCCAGCAGTACCCAGGGTTCCTATGGCTACACCTTC
D: TRBD1; J: TRBJ1-2; size: NA; V: TRBV2; CDR3: CASSGDRDVRGYTF; DNA: TGTGCCAGCAGTGGGGACAGGGATGTTAGGGGCTACACCTTC
D: NA; J: TRBJ1-2; size: NA; V: TRBV27; CDR3: CASPRRASYGYTF; DNA: TGTGCCAGCCCCCGCCGAGCCTCCTATGGCTACACCTTC
D: TRBD2; J: TRBJ2-7; size: NA; V: TRBV28; CDR3: CASSLVPPLLAGGDEQYF; DNA: TGTGCCAGCAGTTTGGTCCCCCCCTTACTAGCGGGAGGGGACGAGCAGTACTTC
D: TRBD1; J: TRBJ1-2; size: NA; V: TRBV7-9; CDR3: CASTPTFDRGRYGYTF; DNA: TGTGCCAGCACCCCAACCTTTGACAGGGGAAGATATGGCTACACCTTC
D: NA; J: TRBJ2-5; size: once; V: TRBV28; CDR3: CASGASGGGKETQYF; DNA: TGTGCCAGCGGTGCGTCGGGGGGCGGGAAAGAGACCCAGTACTTC
D: TRBD2; J: TRBJ2-1; size: NA; V: TRBV29-1; CDR3: CSVDVGLAVRNEQFF; DNA: TGCAGCGTTGACGTCGGACTAGCGGTGCGCAATGAGCAGTTCTTC
D: TRBD1; J: TRBJ1-1; size: NA; V: TRBV29-1; CDR3: CSVADPTMTGGTTEAFF; DNA: TGCAGCGTCGCTGATCCCACGATGACAGGGGGCACCACTGAAGCTTTCTTT